What follows are 26 T cell receptor beta chains derived from one specimen sequenced in a study of blood T cell repertoires in COVID-19. Sequenced by immunoSEQ multiplex PCR; TCRdb stores in-frame clones only, minus some. Counted here are fewer than 35,000 clones, roughly 80% occurring once; the ten biggest clones make up more than 1.5%. The sequenced sample consisted of peripheral blood. The origin of the receptors is a man older than 75 with active or convalescent COVID-19.

The gene calls are TRBV5-1 and TRBJ2-5, with D hard to call. CDR1 and CDR2 (germline): SGHRS, YFSETQ. CDR3 length: 13 residues. The V end lost 0 bases, the J end lost 5 bases, and 8 bases lay between the germline ends. CDR3 DNA: TGCGCCAGCAGCTTGGCCCACGAGGAGACCCAGTACTTC. Translated, it gives CASSLAHEETQYF.

The genes are TRBV7-2 and TRBJ2-7; TRBD1 agrees at 7 bases. Per the germline V gene, CDR1 is SGHTA and CDR2 is FQGNSA. The CDR3 is 13 residues long. Trimming cost V 5 bases and J 2 bases; bases outside gene matches: 3. The CDR3 spells CASSLQGAYEQYF. The CDR3 nucleotides read TGTGCCAGCAGCCTCCAGGGGGCCTACGAGCAGTACTTC.

The chain employs TRBV5-6 and TRBJ2-5; 10 nucleotides line up with TRBD2. This CDR3 spans 16 amino acids. CDR1 and CDR2 from the germline V gene are SGHDT and YYEEEE. Unmatched junction bases numbered 7, after V lost 3 bases and J lost 2 bases. CDR3 residues: CASSSPGLASQETQYF. In DNA, the CDR3 is TGTGCCAGCAGCTCCCCGGGACTAGCGTCACAAGAGACCCAGTACTTC.

DNA of the CDR3: TGTGCCAGCAGTTACTCGACAGGGGGCAACTATGGCTACACCTTC. Encoded protein: CASSYSTGGNYGYTF. The genes are TRBV6-5 and TRBJ1-2; 10 nucleotides line up with TRBD1. Germline V lookup: CDR1 MNHEY, CDR2 SVGAGI. The CDR3 runs 15 residues. The J segment lost 2 bases and the V segment lost 0 bases, leaving 0 bases of the junction unmatched.

The chain has TRBV2 and TRBJ1-2; 7 bases are shared with TRBD1. CDR3 size: 13 residues. The germline CDR1 and CDR2 sequences are SNHLY and FYNNEI. J was trimmed by 3 bases and V by 7 bases; bases with no gene match: 5. The CDR3 is CASIKDRDYGYTF. The DNA for the CDR3 is TGTGCCAGCATAAAAGACAGGGACTATGGCTACACCTTC.

The chain is built from TRBV2 and TRBJ2-7; possible D gene TRBD1, 6 bases. The germline V and J ends were trimmed by 6 bases and 4 bases, with 13 bases remaining between them. Germline V lookup: CDR1 SNHLY, CDR2 FYNNEI. The CDR3 spans 13 residues. The CDR3 coding sequence is TGTGCCAGCAGCGGTAACACAGGGTACGAGCAGTACTTC. It yields the protein CASSGNTGYEQYF.

The V gene is TRBV5-6, the J gene TRBJ1-2; TRBD1 matches at 7 bases. The germline gives CDR1 SGHDT, CDR2 YYEEEE. V was pared by 4 bases and J by 4 bases, with 7 bases of the junction left unmatched. The CDR3 spans 14 residues. The CDR3 coding sequence is TGTGCCAGCAGCAGACGACAGGGCGTCTATGGCTACACCTTC. This sequence encodes CASSRRQGVYGYTF.

This sequence joins TRBV19 and TRBJ2-3; 12 nucleotides line up with TRBD2. Germline assignment: CDR1 LNHDA and CDR2 SQIVND (reference sequence). With V trimmed by 5 bases and J by 2 bases, 8 bases remained unmatched. The CDR3 totals 17 residues. CDR3 sequence: CASSPWTSGALTDTQYF. CDR3 DNA: TGTGCCAGTAGTCCATGGACTAGCGGGGCCCTCACAGATACGCAGTATTTT.

The chain links TRBV6-1 to TRBJ1-2; D is perhaps TRBD1 (5 bases). The V end lost 2 bases, the J end lost 6 bases, and 13 bases lay between the germline ends. Per the germline V gene, CDR1 is MNHNS and CDR2 is SASEGT. CDR3 length: 14 amino acids. The CDR3 DNA follows: TGTGCCAGCAGTGAACTTTGGGGCGTTAATGGCTACACCTTC. Amino acids: CASSELWGVNGYTF.

J is TRBJ2-7 and V is TRBV5-4; D not certain. CDR1 and CDR2 from the germline V gene are SGHNT and YYREEE (reference sequence). CDR3 length: 12 residues. V was clipped by 4 bases and J by 6 bases, with 11 bases between them. This CDR3 reads CASSVRGGEQYF. CDR3 DNA sequence: TGTGCCAGCAGCGTGAGAGGCGGCGAGCAGTACTTC.

This clone was seen only a few times. The chain uses TRBV24-1 and TRBJ2-1; 11 nucleotides agree with TRBD2. V lost 3 bases to trimming and J lost 3 bases; unmatched junction nucleotides: 12. Germline V gene data show CDR1 as KGHDR and CDR2 as SFDVKD. The CDR3 runs to 19 residues. The CDR3 DNA sequence: TGTGCCACCAGTGATAATAGCGGGAGGGACGGGACCAGCTACAATGAGCAGTTCTTC. Its translation is CATSDNSGRDGTSYNEQFF.

In this sample, this clone turned up once. The genes are TRBV5-1 and TRBJ2-5; 11 bases are a match to TRBD2. V shed 4 bases, J shed 5 bases, and the junction held 7 bases outside the gene matches. This CDR3 has 15 residues. Germline V gene sequence: CDR1 SGHRS, CDR2 YFSETQ. CDR3 in amino acids: CASSRGGLAEETQYF. Written as DNA, the CDR3 is TGCGCCAGCAGCCGGGGGGGACTAGCGGAGGAGACCCAGTACTTC.

This clone has only one observation. The J gene is TRBJ2-5, the V gene TRBV3-1 (or the pseudogene TRBV3-2); D not certain. The V end was cut by 5 bases, the J end by 0 bases, with 13 bases between. This CDR3 has 15 residues. Germline V lookup: CDR1 LGHDT, CDR2 YNNKEL (reference sequence). This CDR3 reads CASSYLRLYQETQYF. CDR3 nucleotides: TGTGCCAGCAGCTACTTGAGACTGTACCAAGAGACCCAGTACTTC.

The gene calls are TRBV10-3 and TRBJ1-1; D uncertain. The ends were cut back, 0 bases at V and 1 base at J, with 9 bases in the middle. This CDR3 spans 15 amino acids. From germline, CDR1 is ENHRY and CDR2 SYGVKD. CDR3 nucleotides: TGTGCCATCAGTGAGTCTGACGGAGGGAACACTGAAGCTTTCTTT. It encodes CAISESDGGNTEAFF.

The CDR3 loop is CASSLVGGGITKNIQYF. The CDR3 region has the DNA TGTGCCAGCAGCTTAGTAGGGGGCGGTATTACCAAAAACATTCAGTACTTC. This chain links TRBV11-2 with TRBJ2-4; 7 bases fit TRBD1. CDR3 size: 17 residues. Germline trimming cut 1 base from V and 2 bases from J; bases unmatched to any gene: 8. From germline, CDR1 is SGHAT and CDR2 FQNNGV.

The V call is TRBV7-2, the J call TRBJ2-1; 8 nucleotides agree with TRBD2. Germline-derived CDR1 and CDR2 are SGHTA and FQGNSA. There are 15 residues in the CDR3. V gave up 7 bases and J gave up 4 bases; unmatched junction bases: 9. In nucleotides, the CDR3 is TGTGCCAGCACCCCGGGGGGGTGGGGGTACAATGAGCAGTTCTTC. Protein: CASTPGGWGYNEQFF.

The genes are TRBV12-3 or TRBV12-4 and TRBJ2-7, with 7 bases that match TRBD1. This CDR3 is built from 13 residues. The V and J ends lost 5 bases and 3 bases, in that order; junction bases with no gene match: 4. The CDR3 DNA follows: TGTGCCAGCAGTACCGGGACAGTCTACGAGCAGTACTTC. Its protein product is CASSTGTVYEQYF.

Here the CDR3 reads CASSSRSSNQPQHF. For the CDR3, the DNA is TGTGCCAGCAGTTCCAGGTCCAGCAATCAGCCCCAGCATTTT. V gene TRBV27 combines with J gene TRBJ1-5; no clear D. Germline values: CDR1 MNHEY, CDR2 SMNVEV (reference sequence). The CDR3 is 14 amino acids. V was clipped by 4 bases and J by 1 base, with 8 bases between them.

This rearrangement joins TRBV7-3 to TRBJ2-5; D call uncertain. V lost 2 bases and J 5 bases, leaving 12 bases between the germline ends. CDR1 and CDR2 from the germline V gene are SGHTA and FQGTGA. The CDR3 sequence is 14 residues long. CDR3 in amino acids: CASSLDGVEETQYF. CDR3 sequence (DNA): TGTGCCAGCAGCTTAGACGGAGTGGAGGAGACCCAGTACTTC.

This chain joins TRBV28 and TRBJ2-1, with 9 bases identical to TRBD2. The J segment lost 6 bases and the V segment lost 5 bases, leaving 8 bases of the junction unmatched. This CDR3 is built from 15 residues. CDR1 MDHEN and CDR2 SYDVKM come from the germline V gene. The CDR3: CASSDLGLAGNEQFF. The CDR3 nucleotides are TGTGCCAGCAGTGACCTGGGACTAGCAGGCAATGAGCAGTTCTTC.

The gene calls are TRBV3-1 (or the pseudogene TRBV3-2) and TRBJ1-2, with a possible D match to TRBD1 (6 bases). This CDR3 is 17 amino acids long. Germline assignment: CDR1 LGHDT and CDR2 YNNKEL (reference sequence). The V end lost 0 bases, the J end lost 6 bases, and 20 bases lay between the germline ends. The CDR3 protein is CASSQDSFIGGAHGYTF. The CDR3 region has the DNA TGTGCCAGCAGCCAAGATTCTTTTATCGGGGGGGCGCATGGCTACACCTTC.

The rearrangement joins TRBV12-1 to TRBJ2-7; the D call of TRBD2 is as the table states it, not checked on the DNA. TRBV12-1 is an annotated pseudogene. The CDR3 has 18 amino acids. Here the CDR3 DNA reads TGTGCCAGCAGCTCATTCGGGACTAGCGGGGGCATAAACTACGAGCAGTACTTC. It is translated as CASSSFGTSGGINYEQYF.

The chain's CDR3 is CASSQQGSGFGTIYF. As DNA, the CDR3 is TGTGCCAGCAGTCAACAGGGGTCCGGATTTGGCACCATATATTTT. The chain links TRBV27 to TRBJ1-3; 7 positions agree with TRBD1. The CDR3 is 15 residues long. J gave up 9 bases and V 5 bases, and 13 bases lay outside the gene matches. Germline-derived CDR1 and CDR2 are MNHEY and SMNVEV (reference sequence).

V and J are TRBV29-1 and TRBJ2-1; D call uncertain. The CDR3 totals 10 residues. Germline CDR1 and CDR2: SQVTM and ANQGSEA. The CDR3 nucleotides are TGCAGTACGTTATCGGATGAGCAGTTCTTC. Translating gives CSTLSDEQFF.

The rearrangement links TRBV19 to TRBJ2-1, with D possibly matching TRBD1 (6 bases). The CDR3 is 14 residues long. CDR1 and CDR2 (germline): LNHDA, SQIVND (reference sequence). Deletions cut 10 bases from V and 3 bases from J, with 16 bases between. The CDR3 region is CATTGTIDYNEQFF. In DNA, the CDR3 is TGTGCCACCACCGGGACAATTGACTACAATGAGCAGTTCTTC.

This clone was found once. The V call is TRBV7-2, the J call TRBJ2-3; D is uncertain. The CDR3 runs 13 residues. Germline V gives CDR1 SGHTA, CDR2 FQGNSA. V lost 1 base and J lost 6, with 8 bases in between. The CDR3 loop is CASSLVSGDTQYF. CDR3 bases: TGTGCCAGCAGCTTAGTTTCCGGGGATACGCAGTATTTT.